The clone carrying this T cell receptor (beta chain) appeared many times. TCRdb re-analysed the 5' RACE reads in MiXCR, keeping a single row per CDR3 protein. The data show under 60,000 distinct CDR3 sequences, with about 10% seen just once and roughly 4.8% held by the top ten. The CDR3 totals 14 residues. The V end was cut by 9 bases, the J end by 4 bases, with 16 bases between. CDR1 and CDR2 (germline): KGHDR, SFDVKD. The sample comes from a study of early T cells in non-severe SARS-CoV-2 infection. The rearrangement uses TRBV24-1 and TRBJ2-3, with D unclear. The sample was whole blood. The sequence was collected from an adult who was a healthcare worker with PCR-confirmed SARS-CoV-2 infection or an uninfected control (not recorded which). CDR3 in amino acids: CATGVRESADTQYF. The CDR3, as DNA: TGTGCCACCGGTGTAAGGGAAAGCGCAGATACGCAGTATTTT.